The T cell receptor (beta chain) under discussion was sequenced for a study of T cells expressing NK-cell markers. Following a re-call of the 5' RACE reads, TCRdb has one entry per CDR3 protein and lacks DNA. The repertoire table contains 150,000 to 170,000 distinct CDR3 sequences. The CDR3 has 16 residues. CDR1 is SGHVS and CDR2 is FNYEAQ in the germline V gene. The sequencing input was blood T cells: a sorted CD56 or NKG2C T cell subset, CD4+ or CD8+ T cells, or bulk PBMC T cells (not recorded which). This rearrangement joins TRBV7-6 to TRBJ2-3; lacking DNA, the TRBD2 call made by TCRdb goes unchecked. This clonotype was sampled from a woman aged 45-65 years in good health. CDR3 residues: CASRHGLAGGRDTQYF.